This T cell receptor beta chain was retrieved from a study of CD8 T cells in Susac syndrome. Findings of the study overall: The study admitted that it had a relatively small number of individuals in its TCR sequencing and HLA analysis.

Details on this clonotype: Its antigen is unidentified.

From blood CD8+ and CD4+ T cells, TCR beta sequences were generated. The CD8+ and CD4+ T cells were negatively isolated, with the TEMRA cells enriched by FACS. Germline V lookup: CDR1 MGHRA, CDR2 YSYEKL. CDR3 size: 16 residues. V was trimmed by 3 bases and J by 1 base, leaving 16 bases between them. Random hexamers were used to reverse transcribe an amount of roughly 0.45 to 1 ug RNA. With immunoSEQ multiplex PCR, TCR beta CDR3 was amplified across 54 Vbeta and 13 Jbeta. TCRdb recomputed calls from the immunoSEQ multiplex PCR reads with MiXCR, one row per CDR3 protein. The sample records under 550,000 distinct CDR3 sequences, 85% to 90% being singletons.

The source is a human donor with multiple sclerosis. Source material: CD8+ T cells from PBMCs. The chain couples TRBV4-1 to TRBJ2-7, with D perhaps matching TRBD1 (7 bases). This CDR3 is CASSQRDSPSSYEQYF. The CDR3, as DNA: TGCGCCAGCAGCCAGCGGGACAGTCCTTCATCCTACGAGCAGTACTTC.